What follows are 29 T cell receptor beta chains derived from one specimen sequenced in a study of cytomegalovirus exposure and HLA in healthy donors. PCR employed 60 Vbeta and 13 Jbeta primers. The method was immunoSEQ multiplex PCR; TCRdb's version includes in-frame clones alone and lacks a portion of them. The sample lists approximately 60,000 clones, roughly 85% occurring once. Sequencing input: PBMCs. Receptors were obtained from a man aged 25-40 years in good health and CMV-seronegative.

This clone has a handful of counts. The V gene is TRBV29-1, the J gene TRBJ2-5, with a weak D call TRBD1 (6 bases). The DNA end is a closer match to TRBJ2-7, so the J assignment may be wrong. CDR1 SQVTM and CDR2 ANQGSEA come from the germline V gene. The CDR3 runs 14 residues. The CDR3 sequence: CSASGTLSSYEQYF. For the CDR3, the DNA is TGCAGCGCATCGGGGACACTAAGCTCCTACGAGCAGTACTTC.

The rearrangement links TRBV5-1 to TRBJ2-7; 7 nucleotides line up with TRBD2. Trimming cost V 4 bases and J 3 bases; bases outside gene matches: 7. Germline loops: CDR1 SGHRS, CDR2 YFSETQ. The CDR3 consists of 14 residues. The CDR3 sequence: CASSPGGGVYEQYF. As DNA, the CDR3 is TGCGCCAGCAGCCCGGGGGGAGGGGTCTACGAGCAGTACTTC.

The J gene is TRBJ1-2, the V gene TRBV4-3, with D hard to call. Trimming shortened V by 4 bases and J by 4 bases, and 16 bases separated the two germline ends. The CDR3 is 15 amino acids. Germline CDR1 reads LGHNA; CDR2 reads YSLEER. The CDR3 DNA reads as TGCGCCAGCAGCCCCGAGGGCCCGGCGCCCTATGGCTACACCTTC. It specifies CASSPEGPAPYGYTF.

The chain couples TRBV6-5 to TRBJ2-5, with 11 bases that match TRBD2. V lost 5 bases, J lost 11 bases, and 10 bases stayed unmatched. CDR1 is MNHEY, CDR2 SVGAGI, per germline. The CDR3 is 14 amino acids. The DNA of the CDR3 is TGTGCCAGCAGTGGGACTAGCGGTGGCAGGGAGCAGTACTTC. This sequence encodes CASSGTSGGREQYF.

V gene TRBV15 combines with J gene TRBJ2-1, with 7 bases identical to TRBD1. Losses at the gene ends were 1 base for V and 4 bases for J; bases not matched to a gene: 7. There are 16 residues in the CDR3. Per germline, CDR1 LNHNV and CDR2 YYDKDF (reference sequence). CDR3 DNA sequence: TGTGCCACCAGCAGAGTCGTGGGACAGAGGTACAATGAGCAGTTCTTC. Its protein product is CATSRVVGQRYNEQFF.

The chain recombines TRBV4-2 with TRBJ2-2; tentative D call: TRBD1 (6 bases). The CDR3 totals 17 residues. The V end lost 1 base, the J end lost 3 bases, and 15 bases lay between the germline ends. Germline V gene sequence: CDR1 LGHNA, CDR2 YNFKEQ. The CDR3 protein is CASSQGVGTPYTGELFF. The CDR3 DNA sequence: TGTGCCAGCAGCCAAGGGGTTGGGACACCTTACACCGGGGAGCTGTTTTTT.

V usage is TRBV28 and J usage is TRBJ2-7; D is unclear. The germline gives CDR1 MDHEN, CDR2 SYDVKM. The CDR3 runs 13 residues. Between the trimmed V and J ends, which lost 3 bases and 5 bases, there was a span of 11 bases. Written as DNA, the CDR3 is TGTGCCAGCAGTTTTCGCCTCAGGAACGAGCAGTACTTC. This translates into CASSFRLRNEQYF.

This clone turned up a few times. CDR3 amino acids: CASSLMLGGTDTQYF. The CDR3 region has the DNA TGTGCCAGCAGCTTAATGTTGGGGGGGACAGATACGCAGTATTTT. This chain links TRBV11-2 with TRBJ2-3, with 7 bases lining up with TRBD2. The CDR3 has 15 amino acids. Trimming took 2 bases from V and 3 from J; bases not matched to a gene: 5. Germline lookup yields CDR1 SGHAT and CDR2 FQNNGV.

V is TRBV9 and J is TRBJ1-1; TRBD1 aligns across 7 bases. V shed 2 bases, J shed 4 bases, and the junction held 8 bases outside the gene matches. This CDR3 spans 15 amino acids. CDR1 is SGDLS and CDR2 is YYNGEE in the germline V gene. CDR3 sequence reads: CASSVRGQGGTEAFF. CDR3 sequence (DNA): TGTGCCAGCAGCGTGAGGGGCCAGGGGGGCACTGAAGCTTTCTTT.

The CDR3 here is CASSKAGHISSGANVLTF. Here the CDR3 DNA reads TGTGCCAGCAGCAAAGCGGGACATATAAGCTCTGGGGCCAACGTCCTGACTTTC. The chain links TRBV5-4 to TRBJ2-6, with a tentative D call TRBD2 (7 bases). This CDR3 contains 18 residues. The germline CDR1 and CDR2 sequences are SGHNT and YYREEE (reference sequence). Trimming cost V 4 bases and J 0 bases, with 17 bases left between them.

The J gene is TRBJ2-3, the V gene TRBV10-1; D gene uncertain. Germline CDR1 and CDR2: WNHNN and SYGVQD (reference sequence). Trimming took off 4 bases at V and 3 bases at J, with 8 bases between the two ends. The CDR3 sequence is 13 residues long. CDR3: CASSGWLTDTQYF. CDR3 DNA sequence: TGCGCCAGCAGTGGCTGGCTTACAGATACGCAGTATTTT.

The chain couples TRBV7-2 to TRBJ1-3, with 8 bases that match TRBD1. This CDR3 contains 14 residues. Trimming removed 8 bases from V and 2 bases from J; junction bases left unmatched: 5. Germline V gene data show CDR1 as SGHTA and CDR2 as FQGNSA. The CDR3 region has the DNA TGTGCCAGCCGAAAGACAGGGGCTGGAAACACCATATATTTT. Protein sequence: CASRKTGAGNTIYF.

This chain links TRBV27 with TRBJ1-4, with D possibly matching TRBD1 (6 bases). Trimming took 3 bases from V and 8 from J, leaving 10 bases between them. The CDR3 totals 13 residues. The germline V gene has CDR1 MNHEY and CDR2 SMNVEV (reference sequence). The CDR3 spells CASSLGAEEKLFF. CDR3 sequence (DNA): TGTGCCAGCAGTTTGGGGGCCGAGGAAAAACTGTTTTTT.

This clone was recorded only once. The V and J genes are TRBV4-3 and TRBJ1-1, with 8 bases matching TRBD1. Germline V gene sequence: CDR1 LGHNA, CDR2 YSLEER. The CDR3 length is 17 residues. Unmatched junction bases numbered 10, after V lost 1 base and J lost 3 bases. CDR3 sequence reads: CASSQALPGQGDTEAFF. CDR3 sequence (DNA): TGCGCCAGCAGCCAAGCCCTGCCCGGACAGGGTGACACTGAAGCTTTCTTT.

The V gene is TRBV6-1, the J gene TRBJ1-3; no firm D call. The ends were cut back, 5 bases at V and 0 bases at J, with 8 bases in the middle. Germline CDR1 MNHNS, CDR2 SASEGT. The CDR3 consists of 14 residues. The CDR3 sequence is CASSPVSSGNTIYF. CDR3 sequence (DNA): TGTGCCAGCAGTCCTGTCTCCTCTGGAAACACCATATATTTT.

CDR3 DNA: TGTGCCAGCAGTCCCTCCGGGACAGGGGCCTACGAGCAGTACTTC. Protein: CASSPSGTGAYEQYF. This chain connects TRBV27 to TRBJ2-7; 10 nucleotides agree with TRBD1. The length of the CDR3 is 15 residues. Germline CDR1 MNHEY, CDR2 SMNVEV (reference sequence). Trimming took 5 bases from V and 2 from J; bases not matched to a gene: 6.

The chain carries TRBV6-6 and TRBJ2-7, with D tentatively TRBD1 (6 bases). V was trimmed by 4 bases and J by 2 bases, leaving 15 bases between them. CDR1 MNHNY and CDR2 SVGAGI come from the germline V gene (reference sequence). This CDR3 comprises 15 residues. The CDR3 loop is CASSSPGVTTYEQYF. The CDR3 nucleotides read TGTGCCAGCAGTTCCCCAGGGGTGACCACCTACGAGCAGTACTTC.

V is TRBV2 and J is TRBJ2-7, with D maybe TRBD1 (7 bases). The V end was cut by 7 bases, the J end by 5 bases, with 21 bases between. This CDR3 is 15 amino acids long. The germline CDR1 and CDR2 sequences are SNHLY and FYNNEI. CDR3 amino acids: CASNQGGGERNEQYF. CDR3 in DNA: TGTGCCAGCAACCAAGGGGGCGGGGAGCGTAACGAGCAGTACTTC.

The rearrangement uses TRBV5-1 and TRBJ2-3; D is unclear. This CDR3 comprises 16 residues. Germline V CDR1 and CDR2: SGHRS, YFSETQ. The V end lost 0 bases, the J end lost 0 bases, and 11 bases lay between the germline ends. This chain's CDR3 is CASSLARSGSTDTQYF. The CDR3 coding sequence is TGCGCCAGCAGCTTGGCTAGATCGGGTAGCACAGATACGCAGTATTTT.

The chain carries TRBV7-2 and TRBJ2-5; 11 bases agree with TRBD2. The germline V gene encodes CDR1 SGHTA and CDR2 FQGNSA. The CDR3 loop spans 16 amino acids. The J segment lost 2 bases and the V segment lost 6 bases, leaving 8 bases of the junction unmatched. The CDR3 bases are TGTGCCAGCAGGCTAGCGGGAGGAATGATTCAAGAGACCCAGTACTTC. This encodes CASRLAGGMIQETQYF.

The V call is TRBV11-3, the J call TRBJ2-3; D remains unclear. The CDR3 runs to 14 residues. Germline V gene sequence: CDR1 SGHNT, CDR2 YENEEA. Trimming shortened V by 0 bases and J by 0 bases, and 4 bases separated the two germline ends. DNA of the CDR3: TGTGCCAGCAGCTTAGACCCTAGCACAGATACGCAGTATTTT. Translated, it gives CASSLDPSTDTQYF.

The J gene is TRBJ2-7, the V gene TRBV2; 7 nucleotides agree with TRBD2. Losses at the gene ends were 5 bases for V and 9 bases for J; bases not matched to a gene: 10. The CDR3 has 13 residues. Looked up from germline, CDR1 is SNHLY and CDR2 is FYNNEI. CDR3 sequence reads: CASSPGLPGGQYF. The CDR3 coding sequence is TGTGCCAGCAGTCCGGGACTACCCGGCGGGCAGTACTTC.

This clone was detected a few times. The V and J genes are TRBV28 and TRBJ2-7; 9 bases map to TRBD1. The CDR3 is made up of 13 amino acids. Looked up from germline, CDR1 is MDHEN and CDR2 is SYDVKM. The ends lost 4 bases at V and 4 bases at J; junction bases unmatched: 2. This chain's CDR3 is CASSWDRVYEQYF. CDR3 DNA: TGTGCCAGCAGTTGGGACAGGGTTTACGAGCAGTACTTC.

CDR3 in amino acids: CATSRPTGRLFNEQFF. The CDR3 DNA is TGTGCCACCAGCAGGCCGACCGGGAGGCTGTTCAATGAGCAGTTCTTC. V gene TRBV15 combines with J gene TRBJ2-1; 7 nucleotides match TRBD2. With 3 bases clipped from V and 6 bases from J, the junction kept 11 bases outside the gene matches. The CDR3 runs 16 residues. Germline CDR1 LNHNV, CDR2 YYDKDF (reference sequence).

This chain joins TRBV19 and TRBJ1-1; D perhaps matches TRBD1 (6 bases). The CDR3 sequence is 13 residues long. The V end was cut by 6 bases, the J end by 9 bases, with 17 bases between. CDR1 is LNHDA and CDR2 is SQIVND in the germline V gene (reference sequence). CDR3 coding DNA: TGTGCCAGTAGCGGGGGGCAGGGACAAAAAGCTTTCTTT. As protein: CASSGGQGQKAFF.

CDR3 in amino acids: CASSPRIGEGNTEAFF. The CDR3 DNA reads as TGTGCCAGCTCACCGAGGATAGGGGAGGGGAACACTGAAGCTTTCTTT. The rearrangement uses TRBV18 and TRBJ1-1, with TRBD1 as a possible D gene (5 bases). The CDR3 sequence is 16 residues long. Germline V gene sequence: CDR1 KGHSH, CDR2 LQKENI. The ends were cut back, 3 bases at V and 1 base at J, with 15 bases in the middle.

The genes are TRBV5-1 and TRBJ2-7, with no clear D. The germline V gene has CDR1 SGHRS and CDR2 YFSETQ. CDR3 length: 13 residues. With 4 bases removed from V and 4 bases from J, the gap between germline ends came to 12 bases. In DNA form, the CDR3 reads TGCGCCAGCAGCCCCTCGGGTAGTTACGAGCAGTACTTC. This sequence encodes CASSPSGSYEQYF. Drawing the rest from reference TRBV5-1 and TRBJ2-7, the complete variable domain is KAGVTQTPRYLIKTRGQQVTLSCSPISGHRSVSWYQQTPGQGLQFLFEYFSETQRNKGNFPGRFSGRQFSNSRSEMNVSTLELGDSALYLCASSPSGSYEQYFGPGTRLTVT.

With regard to this clone: At one of its ends the junction is not consistent with the germline gene, which may arise from a read error. This sample also contains other DNA sequences that code for the same CDR3. The rearrangement joins TRBV28 to TRBJ2-7; tentative D call: TRBD1 (5 bases). Germline lookup yields CDR1 MDHEN and CDR2 SYDVKM. CDR3 length: 13 amino acids. The CDR3 here is CATLGQNSYEQYF. Here the CDR3 DNA reads TGCGCCACCCTGGGGCAGAACTCCTACGAGCAGTACTTC.

This chain connects TRBV7-9 to TRBJ1-4, with TRBD1 matching over 8 bases. CDR3 length: 15 residues. The junction had 7 bases not matched to a gene; V was cut back by 5 bases and J by 5 bases. Germline V gives CDR1 SEHNR, CDR2 FQNEAQ (reference sequence). CDR3 nucleotide sequence: TGTGCCAGCAGCCCTGGCCGGACAGGGAATGAAAAACTGTTTTTT. Translation gives CASSPGRTGNEKLFF.